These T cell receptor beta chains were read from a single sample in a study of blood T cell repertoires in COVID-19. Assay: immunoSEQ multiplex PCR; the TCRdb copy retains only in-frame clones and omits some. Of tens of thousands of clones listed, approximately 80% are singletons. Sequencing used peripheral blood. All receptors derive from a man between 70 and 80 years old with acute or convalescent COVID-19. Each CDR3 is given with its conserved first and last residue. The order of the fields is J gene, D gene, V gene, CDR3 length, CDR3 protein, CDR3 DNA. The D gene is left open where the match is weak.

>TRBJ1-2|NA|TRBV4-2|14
CASSQDVSLYGYTF
TGTGCCAGCAGCCAAGACGTCTCCCTCTATGGCTACACCTTC
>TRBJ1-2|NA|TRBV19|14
CASCKTGFNYGYTF
TGTGCCAGTTGTAAGACAGGTTTCAACTATGGCTACACCTTC
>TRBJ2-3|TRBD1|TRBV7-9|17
CASSLSWDRGFADTQYF
TGTGCCAGCAGCCTGAGCTGGGACAGGGGTTTCGCAGATACGCAGTATTTT
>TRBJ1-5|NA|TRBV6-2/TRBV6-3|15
CASSPPGVSNQPQHF
TGTGCCAGCAGCCCCCCAGGGGTGAGCAATCAGCCCCAGCATTTT
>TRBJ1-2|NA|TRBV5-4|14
CASSIPGTDYGYTF
TGTGCCAGCAGCATTCCGGGAACGGACTATGGCTACACCTTC
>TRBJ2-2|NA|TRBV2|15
CASSGRQRNTGELFF
TGTGCCAGCAGTGGGCGGCAGCGAAACACCGGGGAGCTGTTTTTT
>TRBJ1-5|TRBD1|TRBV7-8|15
CASNSGTGLNQPQHF
TGTGCCAGCAATTCCGGGACAGGGCTCAATCAGCCCCAGCATTTT
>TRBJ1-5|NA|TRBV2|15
CASSEVRVFNQPQHF
TGTGCCAGCAGTGAGGTACGGGTGTTCAATCAGCCCCAGCATTTT
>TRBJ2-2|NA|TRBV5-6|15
CASSLRTRGTGELFF
TGTGCCAGCAGCTTGCGGACTAGGGGGACCGGGGAGCTGTTTTTT
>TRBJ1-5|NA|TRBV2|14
CASSPGRTNQPQHF
TGTGCCAGCAGTCCGGGAAGAACCAATCAGCCCCAGCATTTT